This T cell receptor beta chain was retrieved from a study of T cells after yellow fever vaccination. A single record per CDR3 protein comes from TCRdb applying MiXCR to the 5' RACE reads. This sample has approximately 300,000 distinct CDR3 sequences, with roughly 7% found just once. Study-wide points: Abundant clonotypes from the bulk population could contaminate FACS-sorted repertoires.

This clonotype showed up many times. Its antigen remains unknown. The source is a young man who received the YFV17D yellow fever vaccine. This material consisted of PBMCs, taken about 41 days after the first yellow fever vaccination.

CDR3 region: CASSPGQERGANVLTF. Written as DNA, the CDR3 is TGTGCCAGCAGCCCCGGACAAGAGAGGGGGGCCAACGTCCTGACTTTC. This rearrangement joins TRBV5-5 to TRBJ2-6; maybe TRBD1 (5 bases). Germline CDR1 reads SGHKS; CDR2 reads YYEKEE (reference sequence). V shed 4 bases and J shed 4 bases, with 15 bases lying between them. This CDR3 has 16 residues. Full variable domain (remainder filled in from reference TRBV5-5 and TRBJ2-6): DAGVTQSPTHLIKTRGQQVTLRCSPISGHKSVSWYQQVLGQGPQFIFQYYEKEERGRGNFPDRFSARQFPNYSSELNVNALLLGDSALYLCASSPGQERGANVLTFGAGSRLTVL.